The 20 T cell receptor beta chains given below trace back to one sample, sequenced in a study of OX40 agonist ivuxolimab in advanced cancers. Profiling relied on immunoSEQ multiplex PCR, and the TCRdb table lists in-frame clones only, not all of them. Of about 29,000 clones in the sample, around 87% were seen once. The material was CD4+ or CD8+ T cells sorted from blood, obtained in a trial of the OX40 agonist ivuxolimab. The source is an adult with an advanced solid tumor such as melanoma, head and neck, liver or kidney cancer.

The CDR3 is CASSLGQGGYEQYF. The CDR3 region has the DNA TGTGCCAGCAGCTTAGGACAGGGAGGCTACGAGCAGTACTTC. This rearrangement joins TRBV7-6 to TRBJ2-7; the D gene is possibly TRBD1 (7 bases). Trimming left V 1 base short and J 3 bases short, with 10 bases between. Germline V gene sequence: CDR1 SGHVS, CDR2 FNYEAQ. The CDR3 covers 14 residues. The complete variable domain, with remaining parts taken from reference TRBV7-6 and TRBJ2-7, reads GAGVSQSPRYKVTKRGQDVALRCDPISGHVSLYWYRQALGQGPEFLTYFNYEAQQDKSGLPNDRFSAERPEGSISTLTIQRTEQRDSAMYRCASSLGQGGYEQYFGPGTRLTVT.

The J gene is TRBJ1-2, the V gene TRBV9, with a tentative D call TRBD1 (5 bases). V lost 1 base and J 0 bases, leaving 16 bases between the germline ends. The CDR3 spans 17 residues. CDR1 and CDR2 from the germline V gene are SGDLS and YYNGEE. CDR3 nucleotide sequence: TGTGCCAGCAGCGTAAATTTCGGGGCAGAGTCTAACTATGGCTACACCTTC. Translating gives CASSVNFGAESNYGYTF.

This chain connects TRBV19 to TRBJ2-5, with unresolved D. This CDR3 is 13 amino acids long. Trimming removed 1 base from V and 4 bases from J, with 7 bases in between. The germline CDR1 and CDR2 sequences are LNHDA and SQIVND (reference sequence). CDR3 in amino acids: CASSIGRRETQYF. The DNA of the CDR3 is TGTGCCAGTAGTATAGGGCGGCGAGAGACCCAGTACTTC.

This clone was seen a few times. The rearrangement joins TRBV6-1 to TRBJ1-2, with 8 nucleotides matching TRBD1. The CDR3 loop spans 15 amino acids. CDR1 and CDR2 (germline): MNHNS, SASEGT. The V segment lost 6 bases and the J segment 0 bases; nucleotides outside the gene matches: 6. Here the CDR3 DNA reads TGTGCCAGCAGAGTCGGCAGGGGGCCTAACTATGGCTACACCTTC. Translated, it gives CASRVGRGPNYGYTF.

The CDR3 reads CASPGTGVEQYF. The CDR3 nucleotides read TGTGCCAGCCCCGGGACAGGGGTCGAGCAGTACTTC. The gene calls are TRBV6-5 and TRBJ2-7, with 10 bases fitting TRBD1. The length of the CDR3 is 12 residues. Trimming removed 8 bases from V and 6 bases from J; junction bases left unmatched: 4. Germline-derived CDR1 and CDR2 are MNHEY and SVGAGI.

The chain employs TRBV27 and TRBJ1-5; D is uncertain. Trimming removed 5 bases from V and 6 bases from J, with 17 bases in between. Looked up from germline, CDR1 is MNHEY and CDR2 is SMNVEV (reference sequence). CDR3 length equals 15 residues. CDR3 residues: CASSLGNGIGQPQHF. DNA of the CDR3: TGTGCCAGCAGTCTAGGGAACGGGATTGGTCAGCCCCAGCATTTT.

This clone appeared a few times. The V gene is TRBV20-1, the J gene TRBJ1-6; D uncertain. Germline V lookup: CDR1 DFQATT, CDR2 SNEGSKA (reference sequence). Between the trimmed V and J ends, which lost 2 bases and 10 bases, there was a span of 6 bases. The CDR3 is 11 residues long. In DNA form, the CDR3 reads TGCAGTGCTAGATCCGGGTCACCCCTCCACTTT. Translated: CSARSGSPLHF.

This clone was found a few times. This rearrangement joins TRBV9 to TRBJ2-7; D gene unclear. The CDR3 runs to 13 residues. The V end was cut by 3 bases, the J end by 4 bases, with 11 bases between. Looked up from germline, CDR1 is SGDLS and CDR2 is YYNGEE. CDR3 sequence: CASSAPTSYEQYF. The CDR3 DNA is TGTGCCAGCAGCGCCCCAACCAGTTACGAGCAGTACTTC.

This clone was picked up one time. This rearrangement joins TRBV28 to TRBJ2-5; D might be TRBD2 (5 bases). This CDR3 contains 16 residues. Germline V gene lookup returns CDR1 MDHEN and CDR2 SYDVKM. With 5 bases removed from V and 2 bases from J, the gap between germline ends came to 18 bases. The DNA of the CDR3 is TGTGCCAGCAGTCCCCCGGGGATAACTGTTCAAGAGACCCAGTACTTC. This sequence encodes CASSPPGITVQETQYF.

This chain's CDR3 is CASSLVRSLTGNEQFF. The CDR3 DNA reads TGTGCCAGCAGCTTGGTGCGGAGTTTAACAGGGAATGAGCAGTTCTTC. The chain joins TRBV7-8 to TRBJ2-1; a weak D match, TRBD1 (6 bases). Trimming pared 3 bases from V and 7 bases from J, leaving 19 bases between. CDR1 is SGHVS and CDR2 is FQNEAQ in the germline V gene. The CDR3 length is 16 residues.

The chain combines TRBV27 with TRBJ1-5; D not certain. This CDR3 is built from 14 residues. Trimming took 5 bases from V and 7 from J, leaving 15 bases between them. Germline CDR1 and CDR2: MNHEY and SMNVEV (reference sequence). CDR3: CASSGRGLRQPQHF. CDR3 DNA sequence: TGTGCCAGCAGTGGAAGAGGCCTCAGGCAGCCCCAGCATTTT.

The table lists this clone with a count of one. The gene calls are TRBV7-9 and TRBJ2-2; no firm D call. Germline V gives CDR1 SEHNR, CDR2 FQNEAQ (reference sequence). Between the trimmed V and J ends, which lost 2 bases and 1 base, there was a span of 11 bases. The CDR3 is 16 amino acids. The CDR3 nucleotides are TGTGCCAGCAGCTTATCTGAACTGGTGAACACCGGGGAGCTGTTTTTT. It translates to CASSLSELVNTGELFF.

This chain links TRBV4-2 with TRBJ2-5; D remains unclear. This CDR3 comprises 16 residues. Germline V gives CDR1 LGHNA, CDR2 YNFKEQ. Trimming cost V 0 bases and J 2 bases, with 13 bases left between them. CDR3 in amino acids: CASSQDHPAAQETQYF. The CDR3 region has the DNA TGTGCCAGCAGCCAAGATCATCCGGCGGCTCAAGAGACCCAGTACTTC.

The V gene is TRBV5-1, the J gene TRBJ1-1; TRBD1 matches 8 bases. Germline CDR1 is SGHRS and CDR2 is YFSETQ. The ends lost 0 bases at V and 4 bases at J; junction bases unmatched: 2. This CDR3 comprises 14 residues. The CDR3 loop is CASSLAGGITEAFF. The CDR3 DNA sequence: TGCGCCAGCAGCTTGGCAGGGGGCATCACTGAAGCTTTCTTT. Full variable domain (rest looked up from reference TRBV5-1 and TRBJ1-1): KAGVTQTPRYLIKTRGQQVTLSCSPISGHRSVSWYQQTPGQGLQFLFEYFSETQRNKGNFPGRFSGRQFSNSRSEMNVSTLELGDSALYLCASSLAGGITEAFFGQGTRLTVV.

This clone occurred once. The chain carries TRBV28 and TRBJ2-4; D is possibly TRBD1 (5 bases). The V end lost 7 bases, the J end lost 5 bases, and 12 bases lay between the germline ends. Germline V gives CDR1 MDHEN, CDR2 SYDVKM. The CDR3 has 13 amino acids. CDR3 protein: CASNPRVQNIQYF. The CDR3 DNA sequence: TGTGCCAGCAACCCCAGGGTTCAAAACATTCAGTACTTC.

The chain has TRBV28 and TRBJ2-1, with 7 bases lining up with TRBD2. V lost 7 bases to trimming and J lost 3 bases; unmatched junction nucleotides: 9. In germline, CDR1 is MDHEN, CDR2 SYDVKM. The CDR3 runs 15 residues. The CDR3: CASNSGTTDYNEQFF. The CDR3 DNA reads TGTGCCAGCAATTCCGGGACTACCGACTACAATGAGCAGTTCTTC.

The gene calls are TRBV5-6 and TRBJ1-5; D gene ambiguous. CDR3 length equals 13 residues. Germline V gene sequence: CDR1 SGHDT, CDR2 YYEEEE. V shed 0 bases and J shed 9 bases, with 10 bases lying between them. The CDR3 nucleotides read TGTGCCAGCAGCTTGGGACCCTTAGGGCCCCAGCATTTT. Protein sequence: CASSLGPLGPQHF.

The chain combines TRBV10-1 with TRBJ2-7; possibly TRBD2 for D (5 bases). Trimming left V 8 bases short and J 7 bases short, with 18 bases between. The CDR3 length is 13 residues. The germline V gene has CDR1 WNHNN and CDR2 SYGVQD (reference sequence). CDR3 in DNA: TGCGCCAGCGCGGACTCGTTATCGGGAGAGCAGTACTTC. Its translation: CASADSLSGEQYF.

The chain joins TRBV7-2 to TRBJ2-7, with 7 nucleotides matching TRBD1. Unmatched junction bases numbered 6, after V lost 5 bases and J lost 5 bases. The CDR3 totals 13 residues. Germline CDR1 and CDR2: SGHTA and FQGNSA. CDR3 protein: CASSPRQGHEQYF. The CDR3 DNA reads as TGTGCCAGCAGCCCAAGACAGGGCCACGAGCAGTACTTC.

The J gene is TRBJ2-7, the V gene TRBV11-2, with D perhaps assigned TRBD1 or TRBD2 (6 bases each). V was shortened by 3 bases and J by 5 bases, with 20 bases between the two germline ends. CDR1 and CDR2 from the germline V gene are SGHAT and FQNNGV. This CDR3 contains 16 residues. DNA for the CDR3: TGTGCCAGCAGCTTCACAAGGGGGGAACCTAGGCACGAGCAGTACTTC. Its protein product is CASSFTRGEPRHEQYF. The full variable domain, completed using reference TRBV11-2 and TRBJ2-7, is EAGVAQSPRYKIIEKRQSVAFWCNPISGHATLYWYQQILGQGPKLLIQFQNNGVVDDSQLPKDRFSAERLKGVDSTLKIQPAKLEDSAVYLCASSFTRGEPRHEQYFGPGTRLTVT.